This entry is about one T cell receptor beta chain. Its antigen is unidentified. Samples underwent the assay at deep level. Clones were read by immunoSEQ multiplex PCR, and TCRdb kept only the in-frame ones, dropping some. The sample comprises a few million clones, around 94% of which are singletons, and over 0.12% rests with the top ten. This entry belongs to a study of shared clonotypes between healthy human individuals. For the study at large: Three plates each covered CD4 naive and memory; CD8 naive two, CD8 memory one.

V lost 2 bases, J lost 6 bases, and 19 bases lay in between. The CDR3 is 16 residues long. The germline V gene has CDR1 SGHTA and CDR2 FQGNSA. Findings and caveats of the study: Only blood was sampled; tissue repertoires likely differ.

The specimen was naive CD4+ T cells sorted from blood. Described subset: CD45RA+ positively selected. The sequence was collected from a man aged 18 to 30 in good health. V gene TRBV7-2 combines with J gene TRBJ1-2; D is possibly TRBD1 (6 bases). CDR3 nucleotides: TGTGCCAGCAGCTTATACCCCCGAGACAGGAGAAATGGCTACACCTTC. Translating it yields CASSLYPRDRRNGYTF.